The sequence of this T cell receptor (beta chain) was determined in a study of blood T cell repertoires in COVID-19. Profiled with immunoSEQ multiplex PCR; TCRdb holds only in-frame clones, not every one. Seen here are 120,000 or so clones, approximately 90% observed once, and the top ten hold 3.3%. Looked up from germline, CDR1 is LGHDT and CDR2 is YNNKEL (reference sequence). CDR3 length: 16 residues. V was cut by 6 bases and J by 1 base, with 15 bases left in between. This clone occurred many times. Sequences were obtained from peripheral blood. The J gene is TRBJ2-2, the V gene TRBV3-1 (or the pseudogene TRBV3-2); D might be TRBD2 (6 bases). This TCR was recovered from a woman aged 45-59 years with acute or convalescent COVID-19. Here the CDR3 reads CASSRLGTRNTGELFF. Here the CDR3 DNA reads TGTGCCAGCAGTCGCCTCGGGACTCGGAACACCGGGGAGCTGTTTTTT.